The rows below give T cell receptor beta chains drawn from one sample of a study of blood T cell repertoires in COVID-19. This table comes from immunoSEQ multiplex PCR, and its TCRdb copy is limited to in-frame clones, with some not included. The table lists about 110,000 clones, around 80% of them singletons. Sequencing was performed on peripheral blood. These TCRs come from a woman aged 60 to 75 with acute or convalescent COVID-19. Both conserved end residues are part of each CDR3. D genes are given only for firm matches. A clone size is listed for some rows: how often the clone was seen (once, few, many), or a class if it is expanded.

cdr3_aa: CASSKRTVQPQHF; cdr3_nt: TGTGCCAGCAGCAAAAGGACAGTTCAGCCCCAGCATTTT; clone_size: few; d_call: .; v_call: TRBV12-3/TRBV12-4; j_call: TRBJ1-5
cdr3_aa: CASSSGLAGGEETQYF; cdr3_nt: TGTGCCAGCTCATCCGGACTAGCGGGGGGTGAAGAGACCCAGTACTTC; clone_size: .; d_call: TRBD2; v_call: TRBV18; j_call: TRBJ2-5
cdr3_aa: CASSRHGGSYEQYF; cdr3_nt: TGTGCCAGCAGCCGCCACGGGGGGTCCTACGAGCAGTACTTC; clone_size: .; d_call: TRBD2; v_call: TRBV7-9; j_call: TRBJ2-7
cdr3_aa: CASSLDRAYEQYF; cdr3_nt: TGCGCCAGCAGCTTGGACAGGGCCTACGAGCAGTACTTC; clone_size: .; d_call: .; v_call: TRBV5-1; j_call: TRBJ2-7
cdr3_aa: CASSLEDRGLDEQYF; cdr3_nt: TGTGCCAGCAGCTTAGAGGACAGGGGGCTTGACGAGCAGTACTTC; clone_size: .; d_call: TRBD1; v_call: TRBV11-1; j_call: TRBJ2-7
cdr3_aa: CASSPSGTDTQYF; cdr3_nt: TGTGCCAGCTCACCTAGCGGCACAGATACGCAGTATTTT; clone_size: .; d_call: .; v_call: TRBV18; j_call: TRBJ2-3
cdr3_aa: CAISVRLAEDEQYF; cdr3_nt: TGTGCCATCAGTGTTAGGCTAGCGGAAGACGAGCAGTACTTC; clone_size: .; d_call: TRBD2; v_call: TRBV10-3; j_call: TRBJ2-7
cdr3_aa: CATSDPNYGGYTF; cdr3_nt: TGTGCCACCAGTGATCCTAATTACGGGGGCTACACCTTC; clone_size: .; d_call: .; v_call: TRBV24-1; j_call: TRBJ1-2
cdr3_aa: CSADWDREQYF; cdr3_nt: TGCAGTGCTGATTGGGACAGGGAGCAGTACTTC; clone_size: .; d_call: TRBD1; v_call: TRBV20-1; j_call: TRBJ2-4
cdr3_aa: CAIEELVYEQYF; cdr3_nt: TGTGCCATCGAGGAGCTAGTCTACGAGCAGTACTTC; clone_size: .; d_call: .; v_call: TRBV7-9; j_call: TRBJ2-7
cdr3_aa: CASSPAFGQANYGYTF; cdr3_nt: TGCGCCAGCAGCCCCGCTTTTGGACAGGCTAACTATGGCTACACCTTC; clone_size: .; d_call: TRBD1; v_call: TRBV4-1; j_call: TRBJ1-2
cdr3_aa: CAWSVGQYSYEQYF; cdr3_nt: TGTGCCTGGAGTGTAGGACAGTACTCCTACGAGCAGTACTTC; clone_size: .; d_call: .; v_call: TRBV30; j_call: TRBJ2-7
cdr3_aa: CASSLLVARTGELFF; cdr3_nt: TGCGCCAGCAGCTTGTTGGTAGCGCGCACCGGGGAGCTGTTTTTT; clone_size: few; d_call: .; v_call: TRBV5-1; j_call: TRBJ2-2
cdr3_aa: CASGLVRLAGDLKTSTDTQYF; cdr3_nt: TGTGCTAGTGGTTTGGTACGCCTAGCGGGGGACCTTAAAACTAGCACAGATACGCAGTATTTT; clone_size: .; d_call: TRBD2; v_call: TRBV12-5; j_call: TRBJ2-3
cdr3_aa: CASSLARGRVGETQYF; cdr3_nt: TGCGCCAGCAGCTTGGCCAGGGGGCGGGTTGGAGAGACCCAGTACTTC; clone_size: .; d_call: TRBD1; v_call: TRBV5-1; j_call: TRBJ2-5
cdr3_aa: CASSPARGQGRTDTQYF; cdr3_nt: TGTGCCAGCTCACCAGCGCGCGGACAGGGTCGCACAGATACGCAGTATTTT; clone_size: .; d_call: TRBD1; v_call: TRBV18; j_call: TRBJ2-3
cdr3_aa: CASSKGTNYEQYF; cdr3_nt: TGTGCCAGCAGTAAGGGGACTAATTACGAGCAGTACTTC; clone_size: .; d_call: TRBD2; v_call: TRBV28; j_call: TRBJ2-7